Following are 25 T cell receptor beta chains from one sample sequenced in a study of blood T cell repertoires in COVID-19. Method: immunoSEQ multiplex PCR; TCRdb's copy keeps in-frame clones and lacks some. The sample carries around 170,000 clones, 84% recorded once. The sequenced sample was PBMCs or T cells enriched from blood (not recorded which). The receptors come from a man in his fifties who had recovered from COVID-19.

This clone was counted a few times. The chain's CDR3 is CASSEEEGRGRSYGYTF. CDR3 nucleotides: TGTGCCAGCAGTGAAGAAGAGGGCAGGGGGCGTTCCTATGGCTACACCTTC. V and J are TRBV6-1 and TRBJ1-2; the match to TRBD1 covers 8 bases. CDR1 and CDR2 from the germline V gene are MNHNS and SASEGT. Germline trimming cut 1 base from V and 4 bases from J; bases unmatched to any gene: 11. There are 17 residues in the CDR3.

The gene calls are TRBV10-3 and TRBJ1-2, with 9 bases aligning to TRBD1. V lost 6 bases to trimming and J lost 7 bases; unmatched junction nucleotides: 6. The V gene's germline CDR1 is ENHRY and CDR2 SYGVKD. The CDR3 is 13 residues long. The CDR3 coding sequence is TGTGCCATCAGAGACCGGGACAGGGCTGGCTACACCTTC. The encoded protein is CAIRDRDRAGYTF.

The chain joins TRBV27 to TRBJ1-1, with 7 bases fitting TRBD1. The CDR3 totals 15 residues. The J segment lost 3 bases and the V segment lost 2 bases, leaving 6 bases of the junction unmatched. Germline loops: CDR1 MNHEY, CDR2 SMNVEV (reference sequence). The CDR3 loop is CASSLGGTGDTEAFF. In nucleotides, the CDR3 is TGTGCCAGCAGTTTAGGCGGCACAGGGGACACTGAAGCTTTCTTT.

The chain uses TRBV5-1 and TRBJ2-3; TRBD1 aligns across 9 bases. V dropped 0 bases and J dropped 3; count of bases not matched to a gene: 8. Germline-derived CDR1 and CDR2 are SGHRS and YFSETQ. This CDR3 region has 17 residues. The CDR3 DNA reads as TGCGCCAGCAGCTTGGTAACGCCGGGACAGGGTACAGATACGCAGTATTTT. This sequence encodes CASSLVTPGQGTDTQYF.

This sequence joins TRBV27 and TRBJ2-5, with D tentatively TRBD1 (5 bases). This CDR3 is built from 17 residues. V was cut by 5 bases and J by 2 bases, with 21 bases left in between. Germline assignment: CDR1 MNHEY and CDR2 SMNVEV (reference sequence). The CDR3 region is CASSRARQRTNQETQYF. In nucleotides, the CDR3 is TGTGCCAGCAGTCGAGCCCGACAGCGTACTAATCAAGAGACCCAGTACTTC.

The V call is TRBV12-3 or TRBV12-4, the J call TRBJ2-7; 7 bases fit TRBD1. V lost 6 bases and J lost 3; bases outside the gene matches: 5. The CDR3 sequence is 13 residues long. The CDR3 spells CASRPGQVYEQYF. CDR3 coding DNA: TGTGCCAGCAGGCCCGGACAGGTCTACGAGCAGTACTTC.

Here the CDR3 DNA reads TGTGCCAGCTCACCAAAGCCGGGGAGCACAGATACGCAGTATTTT. Translation: CASSPKPGSTDTQYF. V is TRBV18 and J is TRBJ2-3, with a tentative D call TRBD2 (5 bases). Germline V gives CDR1 KGHSH, CDR2 LQKENI. The CDR3 runs 15 residues. V was pared by 2 bases and J by 0 bases, with 9 bases between.

The chain couples TRBV4-2 to TRBJ1-1, with TRBD1 identical over 9 bases. Germline V gene sequence: CDR1 LGHNA, CDR2 YNFKEQ. The CDR3 runs to 15 residues. V was pared by 5 bases and J by 1 base, with 5 bases of the junction left unmatched. CDR3 sequence: CASSTRQGENTEAFF. DNA of the CDR3: TGTGCCAGCAGCACCCGACAGGGGGAGAACACTGAAGCTTTCTTT.

This rearrangement joins TRBV4-1 to TRBJ2-3, with 10 bases lining up with TRBD2. CDR1 and CDR2 from the germline V gene are MGHRA and YSYEKL. J lost 4 bases, V lost 7 bases, and 8 bases had no gene match. This CDR3 is built from 15 residues. The CDR3 sequence is CASTWSGGAPDTQYF. The DNA of the CDR3 is TGCGCCAGCACCTGGAGCGGGGGGGCACCAGATACGCAGTATTTT.

The CDR3 sequence is CASSLFRGGLFF. CDR3 DNA: TGTGCCAGCAGCTTGTTCCGCGGCGGGCTGTTTTTT. V is TRBV5-6 and J is TRBJ2-2; D remains unclear. Germline V gene data show CDR1 as SGHDT and CDR2 as YYEEEE. This CDR3 contains 12 residues. V shed 1 base and J shed 13 bases, with 11 bases lying between them.

This chain joins TRBV2 and TRBJ1-5; 7 nucleotides align to TRBD1. Germline V gives CDR1 SNHLY, CDR2 FYNNEI. J lost 7 bases, V lost 6 bases, and 9 bases had no gene match. The CDR3 sequence is 14 residues long. CDR3 sequence (DNA): TGTGCCAGCAGAGACAGGGTTGGCGGGCAGCCCCAGCATTTT. Translated: CASRDRVGGQPQHF.

The chain recombines TRBV6-5 with TRBJ1-2; unclear D gene. CDR3 size: 13 residues. From germline, CDR1 is MNHEY and CDR2 SVGAGI. V was cut by 6 bases and J by 0 bases, with 8 bases left in between. The CDR3: CASRLTPNYGYTF. The DNA of the CDR3 is TGTGCCAGCAGGTTGACACCTAACTATGGCTACACCTTC.

V is TRBV18 and J is TRBJ1-2; D is unresolved. V lost 2 bases to trimming and J lost 4 bases, with 14 bases between them. The length of the CDR3 is 15 residues. The germline CDR1 and CDR2 sequences are KGHSH and LQKENI. CDR3 in amino acids: CASSPEGGYSYGYTF. Written as DNA, the CDR3 is TGTGCCAGCTCACCAGAGGGCGGGTACAGCTATGGCTACACCTTC.

This clone has only one observation. V gene TRBV9 combines with J gene TRBJ1-1, with 7 bases matching TRBD1. Germline V gene lookup returns CDR1 SGDLS and CDR2 YYNGEE. With 2 bases clipped from V and 10 bases from J, the junction kept 2 bases outside the gene matches. The CDR3 has 11 amino acids. CDR3 sequence: CASSVTGRAFF. The DNA of the CDR3 is TGTGCCAGCAGCGTGACAGGGCGAGCTTTCTTT.

The V gene is TRBV29-1, the J gene TRBJ2-3, with D perhaps matching TRBD1 (5 bases). Per the germline V gene, CDR1 is SQVTM and CDR2 is ANQGSEA. There are 13 residues in the CDR3. The V end lost 5 bases, the J end lost 4 bases, and 13 bases lay between the germline ends. CDR3 residues: CSVSRVGADTQYF. CDR3 nucleotides: TGCAGCGTTAGCAGGGTTGGTGCAGATACGCAGTATTTT.

The chain uses TRBV7-9 and TRBJ1-2; D uncertain. Germline CDR1 is SEHNR and CDR2 is FQNEAQ (reference sequence). The CDR3 contains 14 residues. The ends were cut back, 4 bases at V and 1 base at J, with 10 bases in the middle. CDR3 DNA: TGTGCCAGCAGCTCTTGGAGGCTTAACTATGGCTACACCTTC. This encodes CASSSWRLNYGYTF.

Here the CDR3 DNA reads TGTGCCAGCAGCCAACCGGGGGGAGGTAGCTATGGCTACACCTTC. Translating gives CASSQPGGGSYGYTF. The chain couples TRBV5-4 to TRBJ1-2, with D maybe TRBD1 (5 bases). Germline values: CDR1 SGHNT, CDR2 YYREEE (reference sequence). This CDR3 has 15 residues. Trimming removed 4 bases from V and 4 bases from J, with 17 bases in between.

The V gene is TRBV9, the J gene TRBJ2-3; 7 positions agree with TRBD1. The CDR3 runs 16 residues. Germline V gives CDR1 SGDLS, CDR2 YYNGEE. The V gene end was trimmed by 3 bases and the J gene end by 10 bases; junction bases not matched to a gene: 17. CDR3 protein: CASSAPTGARQGPQYF. CDR3 in DNA: TGTGCCAGCAGCGCCCCCACAGGGGCCCGGCAGGGTCCGCAGTATTTT.

The chain carries TRBV3-1 (or the pseudogene TRBV3-2) and TRBJ1-6; 9 nucleotides match TRBD1. The ends lost 4 bases at V and 15 bases at J; junction bases unmatched: 10. The CDR3 consists of 14 residues. The germline V gene encodes CDR1 LGHDT and CDR2 YNNKEL (reference sequence). The CDR3 nucleotides are TGTGCCAGCAGCCCCCGGGACAGGGCCCTGGGCCTCCACTTT. This gives the protein CASSPRDRALGLHF.

The chain joins TRBV6-5 to TRBJ1-2; D possibly corresponds to TRBD1 (5 bases). CDR3 length: 14 residues. V was pared by 2 bases and J by 3 bases, with 10 bases between. Germline CDR1 is MNHEY and CDR2 is SVGAGI. The CDR3 loop is CASSYIAGYYGYTF. CDR3 bases: TGTGCCAGCAGTTACATAGCAGGGTACTATGGCTACACCTTC.

This chain uses TRBV25-1 with TRBJ1-4, with D tentatively TRBD1 (6 bases). CDR1 is MGHDK, CDR2 SYGVNS, per germline. The CDR3 sequence is 12 residues long. Between the trimmed V and J ends, which lost 2 bases and 10 bases, there was a span of 8 bases. The CDR3 region has the DNA TGTGCCAGCAGTGAAGTAGGGGGAAAACTGTTTTTT. Protein: CASSEVGGKLFF.

This clone was observed a few times. The V call is TRBV28, the J call TRBJ1-2; the D is unclear. The germline V gene has CDR1 MDHEN and CDR2 SYDVKM. V shed 5 bases and J shed 1 base, with 11 bases lying between them. The CDR3 spans 14 residues. The CDR3 region is CASSLTTVNYGYTF. The CDR3 bases are TGTGCCAGCAGTCTTACCACAGTTAACTATGGCTACACCTTC.

This chain joins TRBV11-3 and TRBJ2-7, with TRBD1 matching 9 bases. Germline CDR1 SGHNT, CDR2 YENEEA. With V trimmed by 5 bases and J by 3 bases, 2 bases remained unmatched. The CDR3 has 13 residues. The CDR3 coding sequence is TGTGCCAGCAGCGACAGGGGGGACTACGAGCAGTACTTC. It encodes CASSDRGDYEQYF.

The chain employs TRBV14 and TRBJ1-1; 9 bases agree with TRBD1. There are 15 residues in the CDR3. The trim removed 4 bases at V and 3 bases at J, leaving 6 bases unmatched. Germline lookup yields CDR1 SGHDN and CDR2 FVKESK. This CDR3 reads CASSRNRDRDTEAFF. CDR3 bases: TGTGCCAGCAGCCGAAACCGGGACAGGGACACTGAAGCTTTCTTT.

The rearrangement links TRBV19 to TRBJ1-6; possibly TRBD1 for D (6 bases). The V end lost 10 bases, the J end lost 7 bases, and 20 bases lay between the germline ends. Per germline, CDR1 LNHDA and CDR2 SQIVND (reference sequence). The CDR3 sequence is 15 residues long. DNA of the CDR3: TGTGCCACCAACCCCGGTAGGGGGTGGAATTCACCCCTCCACTTT. Translated, it gives CATNPGRGWNSPLHF.